Listed below are T cell receptor beta chains from one sample, sequenced in a study of cytomegalovirus exposure and HLA in healthy donors. Only in-frame clones appear in the TCRdb table, and some are missing; sequencing was by immunoSEQ multiplex PCR. Among roughly 170,000 clones listed, roughly four fifths were seen once. Sequenced input: PBMCs. The receptors here all came from a man aged 45-65 years in good health and CMV-seronegative. Both conserved end residues are part of each CDR3. D genes are given only for firm matches. The size of a clone is reported for some rows only, either as once, few or many, or as a class for expanded clones.

D gene: TRBD1
clone size: NA
J gene: TRBJ1-5
V gene: TRBV19
CDR3 protein: CASSTTSGQGGQPQHF
CDR3 DNA: TGTGCCAGTAGTACCACGTCTGGACAGGGTGGGCAGCCCCAGCATTTT

D gene: NA
clone size: few
J gene: TRBJ2-6
V gene: TRBV6-5
CDR3 protein: CASSYAASGANVLTF
CDR3 DNA: TGTGCCAGCAGTTACGCGGCTTCGGGGGCCAACGTCCTGACTTTC

D gene: TRBD1
clone size: NA
J gene: TRBJ1-1
V gene: TRBV7-2
CDR3 protein: CASSYRDRVNTEAFF
CDR3 DNA: TGTGCCAGCAGCTACCGGGACAGGGTGAACACTGAAGCTTTCTTT

D gene: TRBD2
clone size: NA
J gene: TRBJ2-7
V gene: TRBV7-2
CDR3 protein: CASSLGRGRAEYF
CDR3 DNA: TGTGCCAGCAGCTTAGGACGCGGGAGGGCCGAGTACTTC

D gene: NA
clone size: few
J gene: TRBJ2-5
V gene: TRBV6-1
CDR3 protein: CARNNSGETQYF
CDR3 DNA: TGTGCCAGGAATAACTCAGGGGAGACCCAGTACTTC

D gene: NA
clone size: NA
J gene: TRBJ2-7
V gene: TRBV18
CDR3 protein: CASSPQESGQYF
CDR3 DNA: TGTGCCAGCTCACCACAGGAGTCGGGACAGTACTTC

D gene: TRBD2
clone size: NA
J gene: TRBJ2-1
V gene: TRBV5-8
CDR3 protein: CASSSGTSGYNEQFF
CDR3 DNA: TGTGCCAGCAGCTCCGGGACTAGCGGTTACAATGAGCAGTTCTTC

D gene: TRBD2
clone size: NA
J gene: TRBJ2-3
V gene: TRBV4-1
CDR3 protein: CASSQGSLAGGPKTSTDTQYF
CDR3 DNA: TGCGCCAGCAGCCAAGGGTCCCTAGCGGGGGGTCCCAAAACTAGCACAGATACGCAGTATTTT

D gene: NA
clone size: NA
J gene: TRBJ2-7
V gene: TRBV12-5
CDR3 protein: CASGSGIVAYF
CDR3 DNA: TGTGCTAGTGGTTCGGGGATTGTTGCGTACTTC

D gene: NA
clone size: NA
J gene: TRBJ2-1
V gene: TRBV28
CDR3 protein: CASSLADGMGPDEQFF
CDR3 DNA: TGTGCCAGCAGTTTGGCCGATGGAATGGGGCCCGATGAGCAGTTCTTC

D gene: TRBD1
clone size: NA
J gene: TRBJ1-2
V gene: TRBV7-2
CDR3 protein: CASSLRAGGARGYTF
CDR3 DNA: TGTGCCAGCAGCCTAAGGGCAGGGGGCGCAAGGGGCTACACCTTC

D gene: TRBD1
clone size: few
J gene: TRBJ1-2
V gene: TRBV5-1
CDR3 protein: CASRWGQGGYGYTF
CDR3 DNA: TGCGCCAGCAGATGGGGACAGGGCGGCTATGGCTACACCTTC

D gene: NA
clone size: NA
J gene: TRBJ2-6
V gene: TRBV19
CDR3 protein: CASSMGFGESSGANVLTF
CDR3 DNA: TGTGCCAGTAGTATGGGTTTTGGGGAGAGCTCTGGGGCCAACGTCCTGACTTTC

D gene: TRBD2
clone size: NA
J gene: TRBJ2-3
V gene: TRBV9
CDR3 protein: CASSLSGTSGADTQYF
CDR3 DNA: TGTGCCAGCAGCCTTAGTGGGACTAGCGGGGCAGATACGCAGTATTTT

D gene: TRBD1
clone size: NA
J gene: TRBJ2-7
V gene: TRBV7-2
CDR3 protein: CASSPFTDRVPFF
CDR3 DNA: TGTGCCAGCAGCCCTTTTACCGACAGGGTGCCCTTCTTC

D gene: NA
clone size: NA
J gene: TRBJ2-7
V gene: TRBV4-2
CDR3 protein: CASSHTVFYEQYF
CDR3 DNA: TGTGCCAGCAGCCACACAGTCTTCTACGAGCAGTACTTC

D gene: TRBD1
clone size: NA
J gene: TRBJ1-2
V gene: TRBV7-9
CDR3 protein: CSSSVRGPYGYTF
CDR3 DNA: TGTTCCAGCAGCGTAAGGGGGCCCTATGGCTACACCTTC

D gene: NA
clone size: NA
J gene: TRBJ1-2
V gene: TRBV7-9
CDR3 protein: CASSLDHTAGQDGYTF
CDR3 DNA: TGTGCCAGCAGCTTAGACCACACCGCAGGGCAGGATGGCTACACCTTC

D gene: NA
clone size: NA
J gene: TRBJ2-3
V gene: TRBV5-4
CDR3 protein: CASSLLDTQYF
CDR3 DNA: TGTGCCAGCAGCTTGCTAGATACGCAGTATTTT

D gene: TRBD1
clone size: NA
J gene: TRBJ2-5
V gene: TRBV5-4
CDR3 protein: CASSKTGEETQYF
CDR3 DNA: TGTGCCAGCAGCAAGACAGGGGAGGAGACCCAGTACTTC

D gene: TRBD1
clone size: NA
J gene: TRBJ1-1
V gene: TRBV27
CDR3 protein: CASRPTGPPWNTEAFF
CDR3 DNA: TGTGCCAGCAGGCCGACAGGGCCCCCCTGGAACACTGAAGCTTTCTTT

D gene: NA
clone size: NA
J gene: TRBJ1-3
V gene: TRBV19
CDR3 protein: CAAQAFGNTIYF
CDR3 DNA: TGTGCCGCACAGGCTTTTGGAAACACCATATATTTT

D gene: NA
clone size: NA
J gene: TRBJ2-3
V gene: TRBV30
CDR3 protein: CAWRRDALGADTQYF
CDR3 DNA: TGTGCCTGGAGGCGGGACGCCCTAGGGGCAGATACGCAGTATTTT

D gene: NA
clone size: once
J gene: TRBJ1-1
V gene: TRBV7-2
CDR3 protein: CASSLAQATNTEAFF
CDR3 DNA: TGTGCCAGCAGCTTGGCACAGGCGACGAACACTGAAGCTTTCTTT

D gene: NA
clone size: NA
J gene: TRBJ1-1
V gene: TRBV7-9
CDR3 protein: CASSLVIGGGTEAFF
CDR3 DNA: TGTGCCAGCAGCTTAGTCATAGGAGGCGGCACTGAAGCTTTCTTT

D gene: NA
clone size: NA
J gene: TRBJ2-5
V gene: TRBV11-3
CDR3 protein: CASSPSLGQPHVKETQYF
CDR3 DNA: TGTGCCAGCAGCCCCTCGCTTGGACAGCCTCACGTTAAAGAGACCCAGTACTTC

D gene: NA
clone size: NA
J gene: TRBJ1-1
V gene: TRBV5-4
CDR3 protein: CASSLSQGKTEAFF
CDR3 DNA: TGTGCCAGCAGCTTATCCCAGGGGAAGACTGAAGCTTTCTTT

D gene: NA
clone size: NA
J gene: TRBJ1-4
V gene: TRBV6-5
CDR3 protein: CASQRTGYEKLFF
CDR3 DNA: TGTGCCAGTCAACGAACGGGGTATGAAAAACTGTTTTTT

D gene: TRBD1
clone size: NA
J gene: TRBJ1-1
V gene: TRBV9
CDR3 protein: CASSPRDRATEAFF
CDR3 DNA: TGTGCCAGCAGCCCCCGGGACAGAGCTACTGAAGCTTTCTTT

D gene: NA
clone size: NA
J gene: TRBJ2-7
V gene: TRBV18
CDR3 protein: CASSPPRGGVDEQYF
CDR3 DNA: TGTGCCAGCTCACCACCGAGGGGGGGGGTCGACGAGCAGTACTTC

D gene: TRBD1
clone size: few
J gene: TRBJ1-2
V gene: TRBV5-6
CDR3 protein: CASSLQGAFGYTF
CDR3 DNA: TGTGCCAGCAGCTTGCAGGGGGCATTTGGCTACACCTTC

D gene: NA
clone size: NA
J gene: TRBJ2-7
V gene: TRBV7-2
CDR3 protein: CASSLRGSRSYEQYF
CDR3 DNA: TGTGCCAGCAGCTTAAGGGGGAGTAGGTCCTACGAGCAGTACTTC

D gene: TRBD2
clone size: NA
J gene: TRBJ2-1
V gene: TRBV18
CDR3 protein: CASSPRAGGPDEQFF
CDR3 DNA: TGTGCCAGCTCACCAAGAGCGGGAGGGCCTGATGAGCAGTTCTTC

D gene: TRBD2
clone size: NA
J gene: TRBJ2-7
V gene: TRBV6-1
CDR3 protein: CASRVAGGGEQYF
CDR3 DNA: TGTGCCAGCAGGGTAGCGGGAGGAGGCGAGCAGTACTTC